These 14 T cell receptor beta chains originate from one sample sequenced in a study of blood T cell repertoires in COVID-19. Sequenced by immunoSEQ multiplex PCR; TCRdb stores in-frame clones only, minus some. The sample yields fewer than 450,000 clones, 87% seen once. Sequenced sample: peripheral blood. These receptors were collected from a woman in her 50s with COVID-19, enrolled during active disease.

The J gene is TRBJ2-5, the V gene TRBV7-9, with D perhaps TRBD2 (5 bases). Trimming removed 2 bases from V and 5 bases from J, with 12 bases in between. Germline V gives CDR1 SEHNR, CDR2 FQNEAQ (reference sequence). The length of the CDR3 is 14 residues. The CDR3: CASSLTGTRETQYF. The CDR3 nucleotides read TGTGCCAGCAGCTTAACGGGAACGAGGGAGACCCAGTACTTC. The complete variable domain, with remaining parts taken from reference TRBV7-9 and TRBJ2-5, reads DTGVSQNPRHKITKRGQNVTFRCDPISEHNRLYWYRQTLGQGPEFLTYFQNEAQLEKSRLLSDRFSAERPKGSFSTLEIQRTEQGDSAMYLCASSLTGTRETQYFGPGTRLLVL.

This clone was detected only a few times. Given the absence of the conserved phenylalanine or tryptophan at the CDR3 end, a read error is likely. The DNA is left out, because the CDR3 cannot be placed on it with certainty; the CDR3 is given as TCRdb lists it. The CDR3 protein is CTSSRTPAP. This chain joins TRBV1 and TRBJ1-4; the D segment call TRBD1 is taken from the table without a DNA check. TRBV1 corresponds to a pseudogene. The CDR3 numbers 9 amino acids, ends counted.

This rearrangement joins TRBV21-1 to TRBJ2-2; TRBD2, the D gene given by the table, was not confirmed from the DNA. TRBV21-1 has pseudogene status. There are 18 residues in the CDR3. The CDR3 DNA follows: TGTGCCAGCAGCAAACAATTCTCTAGCGGGAGGGTCACCGGGGAGCTGTTTTTT. Its protein is CASSKQFSSGRVTGELFF.

This chain uses TRBV2 with TRBJ1-1, with 8 nucleotides matching TRBD1. CDR3 size: 15 residues. CDR1 is SNHLY and CDR2 is FYNNEI in the germline V gene. V shed 5 bases and J 1 base; nucleotides not matched to a gene: 6. This chain's CDR3 is CASSKSGTGNTEAFF. The CDR3 DNA follows: TGTGCCAGCAGTAAATCTGGGACAGGGAACACTGAAGCTTTCTTT.

The V and J genes are TRBV4-3 and TRBJ1-1; 9 bases are a match to TRBD1. Germline V gene lookup returns CDR1 LGHNA and CDR2 YSLEER. V gave up 1 base and J gave up 3 bases; unmatched junction bases: 3. The CDR3 spans 15 residues. The CDR3 region is CASSQVQGAYTEAFF. DNA for the CDR3: TGCGCCAGCAGCCAAGTACAGGGGGCGTACACTGAAGCTTTCTTT.

This clone was seen only once. J is TRBJ2-3 and V is TRBV5-1, with 9 bases aligning to TRBD2. The CDR3 extends over 16 amino acids. With V trimmed by 5 bases and J by 4 bases, 11 bases remained unmatched. Germline V lookup: CDR1 SGHRS, CDR2 YFSETQ. DNA for the CDR3: TGCGCCAGCAGACCAGCCGGCGGGAGGGTATCAGATACGCAGTATTTT. Its protein product is CASRPAGGRVSDTQYF. The variable domain in full, with the rest retrieved from reference TRBV5-1 and TRBJ2-3, is KAGVTQTPRYLIKTRGQQVTLSCSPISGHRSVSWYQQTPGQGLQFLFEYFSETQRNKGNFPGRFSGRQFSNSRSEMNVSTLELGDSALYLCASRPAGGRVSDTQYFGPGTRLTVL.

Comments on this clone: Other DNA variants within this sample encode the same CDR3. This chain connects TRBV18 to TRBJ1-1; D not certain. V lost 5 bases, J lost 0 bases, and 7 bases lay in between. The germline CDR1 and CDR2 sequences are KGHSH and LQKENI. The CDR3 runs to 13 residues. This CDR3 reads CASSGDLNTEAFF. DNA of the CDR3: TGTGCCAGCTCAGGAGACTTGAACACTGAAGCTTTCTTT.

The rearrangement uses TRBV5-6 and TRBJ2-7; 7 bases fit TRBD1. V trimming: 6 bases; J trimming: 3 bases; junction bases outside the gene matches: 9. In germline, CDR1 is SGHDT, CDR2 YYEEEE. The CDR3 totals 14 residues. CDR3 residues: CASTQRGRVYEQYF. Here the CDR3 DNA reads TGTGCCAGCACCCAGAGGGGGCGCGTCTACGAGCAGTACTTC.

The V gene is TRBV19, the J gene TRBJ2-7; no clear D. With 3 bases removed from V and 0 bases from J, the gap between germline ends came to 12 bases. CDR1 and CDR2 (germline): LNHDA, SQIVND (reference sequence). This CDR3 is built from 15 residues. For the CDR3, the DNA is TGTGCCAGTAGTATCAACGCAGGCTACTCCTACGAGCAGTACTTC. Its translation is CASSINAGYSYEQYF.

The V and J genes are TRBV9 and TRBJ2-1; the D is unclear. The CDR3 spans 13 residues. Trimming left V 0 bases short and J 10 bases short, with 11 bases between. Per germline, CDR1 SGDLS and CDR2 YYNGEE. CDR3 coding DNA: TGTGCCAGCAGCGTAGGGATAGCTGGGGAGCAGTTCTTC. Translating gives CASSVGIAGEQFF.

The V gene is TRBV29-1, the J gene TRBJ2-1; TRBD2 agrees at 14 bases. Trimming took 1 base from V and 0 from J; bases not matched to a gene: 5. The germline V gene encodes CDR1 SQVTM and CDR2 ANQGSEA. The CDR3 length is 18 residues. The CDR3 sequence is CSVEGTSGRSHSYNEQFF. The CDR3 DNA sequence: TGCAGCGTTGAAGGGACTAGCGGGAGGTCCCACTCCTACAATGAGCAGTTCTTC.

The chain combines TRBV7-2 with TRBJ2-1; 9 nucleotides match TRBD2. Trimming removed 1 base from V and 6 bases from J; junction bases left unmatched: 13. CDR3 length equals 18 residues. Looked up from germline, CDR1 is SGHTA and CDR2 is FQGNSA. The CDR3 sequence: CASSLGLAGTPGGNEQFF. The CDR3 bases are TGTGCCAGCAGCTTAGGTCTAGCGGGGACCCCCGGGGGCAATGAGCAGTTCTTC.

This clone was counted a few times. This rearrangement joins TRBV25-1 to TRBJ1-4, with TRBD1 as a possible D gene (6 bases). CDR3 length equals 13 residues. CDR1 and CDR2 from the germline V gene are MGHDK and SYGVNS. The V and J ends lost 2 bases and 6 bases respectively, with 7 bases between them. CDR3 sequence: CASSEAGDEKLFF. The CDR3, as DNA: TGTGCCAGCAGTGAAGCAGGGGATGAAAAACTGTTTTTT.

The V gene is TRBV7-2, the J gene TRBJ2-7, with D possibly being TRBD2 (6 bases). This CDR3 is 13 amino acids long. The V end lost 2 bases, the J end lost 3 bases, and 8 bases lay between the germline ends. Germline V gene lookup returns CDR1 SGHTA and CDR2 FQGNSA. CDR3 sequence (DNA): TGTGCCAGCAGCTTATTGGGACTCTACGAGCAGTACTTC. As protein: CASSLLGLYEQYF.